This is a list of T cell receptor beta chains from one sample in a study of blood T cell repertoires in COVID-19. Assay: immunoSEQ multiplex PCR; the TCRdb copy retains only in-frame clones and omits some. This table has 55,000 to 65,000 clones, approximately 86% appearing once. What was sequenced was peripheral blood. These receptors came from a human donor with acute or convalescent COVID-19. The donor label of this sample is uncertain. Both conserved end residues are part of each CDR3. D genes are given only for firm matches. Not all rows give a size; the values are once, few, many and, for expanded clones, a class.

j_call d_call v_call clone_size cdr3_nt cdr3_aa
TRBJ2-1 - TRBV5-4 - TGTGCCAGCAGCTTTCCCAGCGGCAATGAGCAGTTCTTC CASSFPSGNEQFF
TRBJ1-1 - TRBV13 - TGTGCCAGCAGCTTTTCGCCTTTAGTCGGGATGCACACTGAAGCTTTCTTT CASSFSPLVGMHTEAFF
TRBJ1-1 - TRBV4-1 - TGCGCCAGCAGCCAAGAGCGGCTAGGCACTGAAGCTTTCTTT CASSQERLGTEAFF
TRBJ1-2 TRBD1 TRBV7-2 - TGTGCCAGCAGCTTGGCCGGGACAGGGATGGCTAACTATGGCTACACCTTC CASSLAGTGMANYGYTF
TRBJ1-2 - TRBV20-1 - TGCAGTGCTCCCCTATACTATGGCTACACCTTC CSAPLYYGYTF
TRBJ1-1 - TRBV27 - TGTGCCAGCAGTCTCAAGAGGGAAACTGAAGCTTTCTTT CASSLKRETEAFF
TRBJ1-3 TRBD1 TRBV5-1 many TGCGCCAGCAGTGGGGACAGGGATACAAACACCATATATTTT CASSGDRDTNTIYF
TRBJ2-7 TRBD1 TRBV18 - TGTGCCAGCTCACCCGGGACAGGACGGGTTTACGAGCAGTACTTC CASSPGTGRVYEQYF
TRBJ1-1 - TRBV19 once TGTGCCAGTAGTCCCCCCGGGAACACTGAAGCTTTCTTT CASSPPGNTEAFF
TRBJ1-2 - TRBV19 - TGTGCCAGTAGTTGGCGGGGAGCTGGCTACACCTTC CASSWRGAGYTF
TRBJ1-2 - TRBV11-2 - TGTGCCAGCAGCCGCTTAGAATCTGGCTACACCTTC CASSRLESGYTF
TRBJ2-3 - TRBV7-3 - TGTGCCAGCAGCCTCCGGGTCGCACAAGATACGCAGTATTTT CASSLRVAQDTQYF
TRBJ1-6 TRBD1 TRBV10-3 - TGTGCCATCAGTGAGAGTTCCGGACAGGCTTATAATTCACCCCTCCACTTT CAISESSGQAYNSPLHF
TRBJ2-2 - TRBV7-3 - TGTGCCAGCAGCCCAGGAGGGCCAGGAACCGGGGAGCTGTTTTTT CASSPGGPGTGELFF
TRBJ2-7 - TRBV7-5 - TGTGCCAGAAGCTCCCGGGACAGGGATAGGACTCCCTACGAGCAGTACTTC CARSSRDRDRTPYEQYF
TRBJ2-7 - TRBV2 - TGTGCCAGCAGTTCCGACGGGGACTACGAGCAGTACTTC CASSSDGDYEQYF
TRBJ1-2 - TRBV7-9 - TGTGCCAGCAGCTTTACAGGGAATTTACATGGCTACACCTTC CASSFTGNLHGYTF
TRBJ2-2 TRBD1 TRBV15 - TGTGCCACCAGCAGGGACAGGGTAGGGACCGGGGAGCTGTTTTTT CATSRDRVGTGELFF
TRBJ2-7 - TRBV18 - TGTGCCAGCTCCGAGATCGCGGTTGCAGCCTACGAGCAGTACTTC CASSEIAVAAYEQYF
TRBJ1-5 TRBD1 TRBV10-3 - TGTGCCATCAGTGAGGCAGGGGGCAGCAATCAGCCCCAGCATTTT CAISEAGGSNQPQHF
TRBJ2-7 TRBD2 TRBV5-4 - TGTGCCAGCAGCTTGGGAGCGGGAGGAAGCTACGAGCAGTACTTC CASSLGAGGSYEQYF
TRBJ2-7 TRBD2 TRBV18 - TGTGCCAGCTCACCGACTAGCTTTGCCTACGAGCAGTACTTC CASSPTSFAYEQYF
TRBJ2-3 - TRBV29-1 once TGCAGCGTTGAACAGGGGAGCACAGATACGCAGTATTTT CSVEQGSTDTQYF
TRBJ2-3 TRBD2 TRBV7-2 once TGTGCCAGCAGCTTTGGACTAGAGGGATTTGATACGCAGTATTTT CASSFGLEGFDTQYF
TRBJ2-1 - TRBV6-4 - TGTGCCAGCAGTTCCTTCCCGCGAAACAATGAGCAGTTCTTC CASSSFPRNNEQFF
TRBJ2-5 - TRBV2 once TGTGCCAGCAGACAGGAATTTCAAGAGACCCAGTACTTC CASRQEFQETQYF
TRBJ1-5 - TRBV24-1 once TGTGCCACCAGTGCAACAGGGAATCAGCCCCAGCATTTT CATSATGNQPQHF
TRBJ2-5 TRBD2 TRBV5-4 few TGTGCCAGCAGCTTGGGACCTACTAGCGTTCAAGAGACCCAGTACTTC CASSLGPTSVQETQYF
TRBJ2-7 - TRBV19 - TGTGCCAGTAGTATAGATCAGGACAGTATGACCTACGAGCAGTACTTC CASSIDQDSMTYEQYF
TRBJ2-7 - TRBV3-1/TRBV3-2 - TGTGCCAGCAGGTACAGGAGCTCCTACGAGCAGTACTTC CASRYRSSYEQYF
TRBJ1-2 - TRBV20-1 few TGCAGTGCTAGTCCGAGGGCCTATGGCTACACCTTC CSASPRAYGYTF
TRBJ1-5 - TRBV30 once TGTGCCTGGAGTGTCGGGTCCAGTAGTCAGCCCCAGCATTTT CAWSVGSSSQPQHF
TRBJ1-1 TRBD1 TRBV10-1 once TGCGCCAGCAGTGACTCCGGGACAGGGAAGACTGAAGCTTTCTTT CASSDSGTGKTEAFF
TRBJ2-3 - TRBV29-1 once TGCAGCGTTGCAGGGCCAGATACGCAGTATTTT CSVAGPDTQYF
TRBJ1-5 TRBD1 TRBV24-1 - TGTGCCACCAGTGACTCCCGACAGGGGGGTTGGAGCAATCAGCCCCAGCATTTT CATSDSRQGGWSNQPQHF
TRBJ1-2 TRBD1 TRBV7-9 few TGTGCCAGCAGCCCCAGGGGCCCGGGACAGGGATCCTATGGCTACACCTTC CASSPRGPGQGSYGYTF
TRBJ1-1 TRBD1 TRBV6-6 - TGTGCCAGCAGGTACCCAGAGGGGGCAGGTACTGAAGCTTTCTTT CASRYPEGAGTEAFF
TRBJ2-5 - TRBV29-1 - TGCAGCGTTGAACCAGGGGCATTGGAGACCCAGTACTTC CSVEPGALETQYF
TRBJ2-2 - TRBV5-5 - TGTGCCAGCAGCTTGGTTGGGACATCCGGGGAGCTGTTTTTT CASSLVGTSGELFF
TRBJ2-2 TRBD2 TRBV20-1 - TGCAGTGCTAGTAGGCTAGCGGGAGGTAACACCGGGGAGCTGTTTTTT CSASRLAGGNTGELFF
TRBJ2-7 - TRBV28 - TGTGCCAGCAGTTTACCGGGACACCGTAAGTTCGAGCAGTACTTC CASSLPGHRKFEQYF
TRBJ2-7 TRBD1 TRBV7-2 - TGTGCCAGCAGCTTAGAAGGGACAGGGGGCGGCTACGAGCAGTACTTC CASSLEGTGGGYEQYF
TRBJ2-1 TRBD2 TRBV7-3 - TGTGCCAGCAGCTTATCTTGGACTAGCGGGGACAATGAGCAGTTCTTC CASSLSWTSGDNEQFF
TRBJ2-5 TRBD1 TRBV7-3 - TGTGCCAGCAGCTTAATCGTAGGGAAGGGGGCAGGGGAGACCCAGTACTTC CASSLIVGKGAGETQYF
TRBJ2-3 TRBD2 TRBV28 - TGTGCCAGCAGTCGATGGGCTAGCGGGACAAACACAGATACGCAGTATTTT CASSRWASGTNTDTQYF
TRBJ1-2 - TRBV28 - TGTGCCAGCAGTTTTAGGGGTAACTATGGCTACACCTTC CASSFRGNYGYTF
TRBJ1-5 - TRBV28 - TGTGCCAGCATCTCGGGAGGGGTTGGGTATAGCAATCAGCCCCAGCATTTT CASISGGVGYSNQPQHF
TRBJ1-3 - TRBV24-1 - TGTGCCACCAGTGACTTTTCCGGAAACACCATATATTTT CATSDFSGNTIYF
TRBJ2-1 TRBD1 TRBV7-2 once TGTGCCAGCAGCTTAGATGGGACAGGTCCTCCCAATGAGCAGTTCTTC CASSLDGTGPPNEQFF
TRBJ1-5 TRBD1 TRBV19 - TGTGCCAGTAGCGCGGGACAGGGGGCGCATCAGCCCCAGCATTTT CASSAGQGAHQPQHF
TRBJ2-1 - TRBV5-4 once TGTGCCAGCAGCCCCCAGGCTAGGACTACCCACAATGAGCAGTTCTTC CASSPQARTTHNEQFF
TRBJ2-1 - TRBV11-2 - TGTGCCAGCAGCTTGTCGGGACTCCACAATGAGCAGTTCTTC CASSLSGLHNEQFF
TRBJ2-3 TRBD2 TRBV10-1 - TGCGCCAGCAGTGACGGCGGTGCGGGGGACACAGATACGCAGTATTTT CASSDGGAGDTDTQYF